A selection of T cell receptor beta chains follows, all from one sample in a study of radiation and T cells in renal cell carcinoma. Measured with immunoSEQ multiplex PCR; TCRdb has only the in-frame clones, and not every one. In the table there are 120,000 to 150,000 clones, 86% of which are singletons. The material was blood, obtained from a patient whose treatment included radiotherapy and nephrectomy. These receptor sequences come from a woman aged 45 to 65 with renal cell carcinoma. The conserved cysteine and the conserved F or W are not part of the CDR3 here. Fields, in order: clone size, J gene, V gene, CDR3 protein. The size entry is marked missing in some rows and otherwise reads once, few, many or a size class.

>-|TRBJ2-1|TRBV13
ASSLLSVDEQF
>-|TRBJ1-4|TRBV7-8
ASSPTRGEKLF
>-|TRBJ1-1|TRBV2
ASTWGAANVEAF
>-|TRBJ1-4|TRBV5-1
ASSPGQGAMMRGEKLF
>-|TRBJ1-2|TRBV7-2
ASSQRSPGTVLKGYT
>-|TRBJ2-3|TRBV7-2
ASSLNPGGSTDTQY
>-|TRBJ2-5|TRBV25-1
ASSEYGDQETQY
>-|TRBJ2-1|TRBV6-6
ASIPGQGLGEQF
>-|TRBJ1-2|TRBV7-2
ASSPGLREGGVYGYT
>-|TRBJ2-7|TRBV5-1
ASSLAPRGSSSYEQY
>-|TRBJ2-1|TRBV6-6
ASNSPEQF
>once|TRBJ1-5|TRBV6-6
ASSADRRNQPQH
>-|TRBJ2-1|TRBV7-2
ASSLPGLAGAYEQF
>-|TRBJ2-5|TRBV5-6
ASSLGIGFETQY
>-|TRBJ2-7|TRBV28
ASSGGTATYEQY
>-|TRBJ2-3|TRBV7-2
ASSPQGWLTDTQY
>few|TRBJ1-1|TRBV7-8
ASSLGMNTEAF
>once|TRBJ1-5|TRBV10-3
AISESPQVGNQPQH
>-|TRBJ1-1|TRBV7-8
ASSLRLENTEAF
>few|TRBJ1-1|TRBV30
AWSVPGPVVAAF
>-|TRBJ2-7|TRBV7-3
ASSPRGLAKTYEQY
>-|TRBJ1-3|TRBV27
ASSLSTHSGNTIY
>-|TRBJ1-2|TRBV7-9
ASSRRDRGRGWYGYT
>-|TRBJ2-3|TRBV4-2
ASSQTGSDTSTDTQY
>-|TRBJ1-1|TRBV30
ATPTGGGEAF
>-|TRBJ1-1|TRBV13
ASSQMGAGETEAF